This passage covers 5 T cell receptor beta chains from one sample sequenced in a study of blood T cell repertoires in COVID-19. This table comes from immunoSEQ multiplex PCR, and its TCRdb copy is limited to in-frame clones, with some not included. The data hold about 190,000 clones, with more than 75% observed a single time. The sample was peripheral blood. The receptors derive from a human donor in a cohort sampled during active COVID-19.

The chain employs TRBV11-3 and TRBJ2-1; TRBD2 matches at 10 bases. The germline gives CDR1 SGHNT, CDR2 YENEEA. CDR3 length: 13 amino acids. The trim removed 3 bases at V and 8 bases at J, leaving 1 base unmatched. The CDR3, as DNA: TGTGCCAGCAGCTTCCTAGCGGGAGATGAGCAGTTCTTC. Translating gives CASSFLAGDEQFF. The whole variable domain, filled in from reference TRBV11-3 and TRBJ2-1, reads EAGVVQSPRYKIIEKKQPVAFWCNPISGHNTLYWYLQNLGQGPELLIRYENEEAVDDSQLPKDRFSAERLKGVDSTLKIQPAELGDSAVYLCASSFLAGDEQFFGPGTRLTVL.

This chain links TRBV27 with TRBJ2-1, with 13 bases that match TRBD2. Germline CDR1 is MNHEY and CDR2 is SMNVEV (reference sequence). The CDR3 runs 20 residues. J lost 2 bases, V lost 3 bases, and 13 bases had no gene match. The CDR3 protein is CASSLSGLAGEGKAYNEQFF. DNA of the CDR3: TGTGCCAGCAGTTTGAGTGGACTAGCGGGAGAGGGGAAGGCCTACAATGAGCAGTTCTTC.

The J gene is TRBJ1-4, the V gene TRBV7-9, with 7 bases matching TRBD1. The germline gives CDR1 SEHNR, CDR2 FQNEAQ (reference sequence). The CDR3 totals 18 residues. Trimming removed 5 bases from V and 4 bases from J; junction bases left unmatched: 16. The CDR3 DNA follows: TGTGCCAGCAGCGCCGGGACAGTTAACATCTTGGGTAATGAAAAACTGTTTTTT. Its protein product is CASSAGTVNILGNEKLFF.

The chain carries TRBV5-5 and TRBJ1-1; TRBD1 might be the D (5 bases). Trimming removed 3 bases from V and 4 bases from J, with 10 bases in between. In germline, CDR1 is SGHKS, CDR2 YYEKEE (reference sequence). The CDR3 runs 13 residues. The CDR3 coding sequence is TGTGCCAGCAGCTCTACCGGGGGCACTGAAGCTTTCTTT. Protein product: CASSSTGGTEAFF.

The chain is built from TRBV11-1 and TRBJ1-2; 8 nucleotides line up with TRBD1. This CDR3 is 14 amino acids long. CDR1 is SGHAT, CDR2 FQDESV, per germline (reference sequence). After removal of 4 bases from V and 3 bases from J, the junction contained 4 bases not matched to a gene. CDR3 amino acids: CASSYNRGDYGYTF. The CDR3 nucleotides read TGTGCCAGCAGCTACAACAGGGGGGACTATGGCTACACCTTC.